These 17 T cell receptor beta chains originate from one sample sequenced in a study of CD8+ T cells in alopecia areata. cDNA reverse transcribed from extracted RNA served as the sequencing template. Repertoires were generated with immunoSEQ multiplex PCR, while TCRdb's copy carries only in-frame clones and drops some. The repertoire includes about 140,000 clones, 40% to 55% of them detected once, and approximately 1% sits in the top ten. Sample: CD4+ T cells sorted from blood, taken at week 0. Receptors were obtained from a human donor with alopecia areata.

CDR3 coding DNA: TGCGCCAGCTCCTACGAGCAGTACTTC. Translation: CASSYEQYF. The chain uses TRBV10-1 and TRBJ2-7; D remains ambiguous. Looked up from germline, CDR1 is WNHNN and CDR2 is SYGVQD (reference sequence). Trimming removed 8 bases at V and 1 base at J, with 0 bases between. The CDR3 spans 9 residues.

The CDR3 spells CASSERRSPSGGSYEQYF. The CDR3 coding sequence is TGTGCCAGCAGTGAAAGGAGGAGCCCTAGCGGAGGATCCTACGAGCAGTACTTC. The V gene is TRBV2, the J gene TRBJ2-7; 7 nucleotides align to TRBD2. CDR1 and CDR2 (germline): SNHLY, FYNNEI. The CDR3 covers 18 residues. With V trimmed by 2 bases and J by 1 base, 14 bases remained unmatched.

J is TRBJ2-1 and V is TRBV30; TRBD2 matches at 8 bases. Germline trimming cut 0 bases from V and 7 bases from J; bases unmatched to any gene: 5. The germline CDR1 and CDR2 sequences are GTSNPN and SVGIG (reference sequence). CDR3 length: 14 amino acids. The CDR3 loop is CAWSVGLALNEQFF. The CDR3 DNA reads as TGTGCCTGGAGTGTAGGACTAGCTCTGAATGAGCAGTTCTTC.

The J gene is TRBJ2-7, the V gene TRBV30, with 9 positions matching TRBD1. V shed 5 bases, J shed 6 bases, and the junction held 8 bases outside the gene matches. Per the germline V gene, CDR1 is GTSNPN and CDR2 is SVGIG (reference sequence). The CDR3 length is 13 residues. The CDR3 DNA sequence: TGTGCCTGGGATCGATACAGGGGGCGCGAGCAGTACTTC. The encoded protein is CAWDRYRGREQYF.

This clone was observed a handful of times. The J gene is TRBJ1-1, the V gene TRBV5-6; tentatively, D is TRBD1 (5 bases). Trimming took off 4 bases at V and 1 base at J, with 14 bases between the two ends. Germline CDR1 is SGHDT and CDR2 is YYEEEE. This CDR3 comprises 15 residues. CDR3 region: CASSPTGTSNTEAFF. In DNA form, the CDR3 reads TGTGCCAGCAGCCCGACCGGGACCTCGAACACTGAAGCTTTCTTT.

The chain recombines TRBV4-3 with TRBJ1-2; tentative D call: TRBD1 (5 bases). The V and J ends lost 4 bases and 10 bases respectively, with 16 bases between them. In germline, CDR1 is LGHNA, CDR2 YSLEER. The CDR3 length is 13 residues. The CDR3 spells CASSPHARADYTF. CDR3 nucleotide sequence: TGCGCCAGCAGCCCACATGCCAGGGCGGACTACACCTTC.

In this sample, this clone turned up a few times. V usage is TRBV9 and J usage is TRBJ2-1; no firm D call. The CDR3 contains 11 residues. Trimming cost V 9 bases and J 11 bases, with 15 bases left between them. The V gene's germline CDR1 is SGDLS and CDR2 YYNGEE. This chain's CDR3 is CATPPAGKQFF. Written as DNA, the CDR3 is TGTGCCACCCCCCCCGCCGGCAAGCAGTTCTTC.

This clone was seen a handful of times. The CDR3 here is CAWSEDSNEKLFF. Here the CDR3 DNA reads TGTGCCTGGAGTGAGGACTCTAATGAAAAACTGTTTTTT. The chain uses TRBV30 and TRBJ1-4; D uncertain. The V gene lost 1 base and the J gene lost 3 bases, with 6 bases spanning the gap. CDR1 GTSNPN and CDR2 SVGIG come from the germline V gene (reference sequence). CDR3 size: 13 residues.

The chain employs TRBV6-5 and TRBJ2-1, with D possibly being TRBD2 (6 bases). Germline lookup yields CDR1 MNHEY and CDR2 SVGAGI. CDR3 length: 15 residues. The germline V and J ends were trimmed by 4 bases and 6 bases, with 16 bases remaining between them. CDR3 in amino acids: CASSSPRREINEQFF. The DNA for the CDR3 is TGTGCCAGCAGTTCCCCTCGGCGGGAAATCAATGAGCAGTTCTTC.

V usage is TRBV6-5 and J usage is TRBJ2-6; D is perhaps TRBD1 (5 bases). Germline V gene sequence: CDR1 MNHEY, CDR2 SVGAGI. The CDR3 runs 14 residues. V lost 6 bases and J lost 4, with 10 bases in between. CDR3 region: CASSPGFGANVLTF. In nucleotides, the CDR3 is TGTGCCAGCAGCCCAGGGTTCGGGGCCAACGTCCTGACTTTC.

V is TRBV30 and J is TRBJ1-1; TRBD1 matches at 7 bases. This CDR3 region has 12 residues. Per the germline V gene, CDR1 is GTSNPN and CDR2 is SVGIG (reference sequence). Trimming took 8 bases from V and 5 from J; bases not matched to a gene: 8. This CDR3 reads CARRTGLTEAFF. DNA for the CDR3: TGTGCCAGACGGACAGGACTTACTGAAGCTTTCTTT.

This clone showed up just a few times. CDR3 bases: TGTGCCAGCAGCGAGGTAGCGGTGAACACCGGGGAGCTGTTTTTT. This codes for CASSEVAVNTGELFF. The rearrangement joins TRBV9 to TRBJ2-2, with D perhaps TRBD2 (6 bases). The CDR3 sequence is 15 residues long. Germline V gives CDR1 SGDLS, CDR2 YYNGEE. Trimming took 3 bases from V and 1 from J, leaving 10 bases between them.

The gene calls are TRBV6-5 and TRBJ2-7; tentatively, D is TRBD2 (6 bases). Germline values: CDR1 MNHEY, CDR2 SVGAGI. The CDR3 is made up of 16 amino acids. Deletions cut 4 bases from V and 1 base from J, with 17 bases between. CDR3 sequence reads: CASSSSRWRGSYEQYF. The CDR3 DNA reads TGTGCCAGCAGTTCGTCCCGTTGGCGGGGATCCTACGAGCAGTACTTC.

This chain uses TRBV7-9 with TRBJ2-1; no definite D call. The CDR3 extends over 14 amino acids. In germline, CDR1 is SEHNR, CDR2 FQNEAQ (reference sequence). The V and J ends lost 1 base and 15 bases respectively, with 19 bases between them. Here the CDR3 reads CASSLDSGRYRMFF. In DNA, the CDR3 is TGTGCCAGCAGCTTAGATTCCGGGCGCTATAGAATGTTCTTC.

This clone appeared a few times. The DNA for the CDR3 is TGTGCCAGTAGCGGGAGTGTTCGGTCGGATGAGCAGTTCTTC. It is translated as CASSGSVRSDEQFF. The chain carries TRBV19 and TRBJ2-1; a weak D match, TRBD2 (6 bases). The CDR3 sequence is 14 residues long. CDR1 is LNHDA, CDR2 SQIVND, per germline (reference sequence). The V gene lost 6 bases and the J gene lost 8 bases, with 17 bases spanning the gap.

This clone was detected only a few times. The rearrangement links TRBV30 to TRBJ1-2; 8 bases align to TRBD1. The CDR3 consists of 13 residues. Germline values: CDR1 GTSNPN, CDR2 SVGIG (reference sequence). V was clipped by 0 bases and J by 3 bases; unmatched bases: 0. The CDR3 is CAWSVQGDYGYTF. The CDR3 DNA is TGTGCCTGGAGTGTACAGGGGGACTATGGCTACACCTTC.

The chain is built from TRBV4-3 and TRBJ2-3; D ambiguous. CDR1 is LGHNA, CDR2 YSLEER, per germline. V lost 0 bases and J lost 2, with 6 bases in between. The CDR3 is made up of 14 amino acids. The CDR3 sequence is CASSQEVATDTQYF. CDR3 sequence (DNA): TGCGCCAGCAGCCAAGAAGTAGCCACAGATACGCAGTATTTT.